Below are 25 T cell receptor beta chains sequenced from a single sample in a study of cytomegalovirus exposure and HLA in healthy donors (dated by TCRdb to 2017 to 2019). Library creation used the immunoSEQ multiplex PCR assay. The multiplex PCR relied on a mix of 60 forward primers for TCR Vbeta segments and 13 reverse primers for TCR Jbeta segments. The immuneACCESS repertoire file appears here via TCRdb, limited to in-frame rearrangements. These files lack a portion of the clones; in checked studies, under half of the deficit traces to unresolved V genes, and the cause of the others is not known. The sample includes some 120,000 clones, with approximately 82% observed a single time. The ten largest make up about 19% of the sample. Source material: PBMCs. The origin of the receptors is a man between 18 and 29 years old in good health and CMV-seropositive.

This clone was seen just once. This chain joins TRBV5-4 and TRBJ2-4, with D possibly matching TRBD1 (6 bases). Per the germline V gene, CDR1 is SGHNT and CDR2 is YYREEE (reference sequence). The CDR3 is 14 residues long. V gave up 2 bases and J gave up 6 bases, with 12 bases separating them. The CDR3 loop reads CASSLQGIGNIQYF. CDR3 DNA: TGTGCCAGCAGCTTACAGGGTATCGGAAACATTCAGTACTTC.

This clone was observed a few times. This chain links TRBV5-4 with TRBJ2-7, with 7 bases lining up with TRBD1. The CDR3 is 14 residues long. The V gene's germline CDR1 is SGHNT and CDR2 YYREEE (reference sequence). Losses at the gene ends were 3 bases for V and 1 base for J; bases not matched to a gene: 4. The CDR3 loop reads CASSWGTESYEQYF. CDR3 coding DNA: TGTGCCAGCAGCTGGGGGACAGAATCCTACGAGCAGTACTTC.

The chain is built from TRBV2 and TRBJ2-7; D gene ambiguous. The CDR3 extends over 13 amino acids. Per the germline V gene, CDR1 is SNHLY and CDR2 is FYNNEI. V was pared by 4 bases and J by 2 bases, with 9 bases between. As DNA, the CDR3 is TGTGCCAGCAGTGCTCCTGGAGCCTACGAGCAGTACTTC. Its protein is CASSAPGAYEQYF.

The V call is TRBV11-2, the J call TRBJ2-1; D is perhaps TRBD1 (6 bases). Germline CDR1 and CDR2: SGHAT and FQNNGV. Trimming removed 5 bases from V and 8 bases from J, with 13 bases in between. The CDR3 contains 13 residues. The CDR3 is CASSLRGRDEQFF. The CDR3 nucleotides are TGTGCCAGCAGCCTCAGGGGCAGGGATGAGCAGTTCTTC.

The chain recombines TRBV2 with TRBJ2-5, with D possibly being TRBD1 (5 bases). Germline CDR1 is SNHLY and CDR2 is FYNNEI. V shed 1 base and J shed 5 bases, with 8 bases lying between them. The CDR3 sequence is 13 residues long. The CDR3 reads CASSEGRAETQYF. CDR3 DNA sequence: TGTGCCAGCAGTGAAGGCAGGGCTGAGACCCAGTACTTC.

The V call is TRBV9, the J call TRBJ2-7; 9 bases match TRBD1. The CDR3 is 16 residues long. CDR1 and CDR2 (germline): SGDLS, YYNGEE. V was pared by 1 base and J by 0 bases, with 5 bases of the junction left unmatched. In DNA, the CDR3 is TGTGCCAGCAGCGTAAGTGGGACAGGGTTCTCCTACGAGCAGTACTTC. Translated: CASSVSGTGFSYEQYF.

The chain links TRBV27 to TRBJ2-7; D remains unclear. The germline gives CDR1 MNHEY, CDR2 SMNVEV (reference sequence). The CDR3 consists of 12 residues. The V gene lost 4 bases and the J gene lost 1 base, with 5 bases spanning the gap. The CDR3 loop reads CASSSLSYEQYF. The CDR3 nucleotides read TGTGCCAGCAGTTCCCTATCCTACGAGCAGTACTTC.

The V gene is TRBV7-9, the J gene TRBJ2-7, with 7 nucleotides matching TRBD1. The CDR3 is made up of 16 amino acids. Trimming cost V 5 bases and J 2 bases; bases outside gene matches: 12. Looked up from germline, CDR1 is SEHNR and CDR2 is FQNEAQ (reference sequence). DNA of the CDR3: TGTGCCAGCAGCCACCCCGCGCAGGGGGTAACCTACGAGCAGTACTTC. Its protein product is CASSHPAQGVTYEQYF.

The chain carries TRBV28 and TRBJ1-1; D is perhaps TRBD1 (6 bases). With 5 bases removed from V and 4 bases from J, the gap between germline ends came to 14 bases. The germline V gene has CDR1 MDHEN and CDR2 SYDVKM. The CDR3 covers 14 residues. The CDR3 sequence is CASSDRDTLTEAFF. CDR3 nucleotides: TGTGCCAGCAGTGATCGGGACACCCTCACTGAAGCTTTCTTT.

The chain links TRBV18 to TRBJ2-1; no definite D call. V shed 0 bases and J shed 2 bases, with 8 bases lying between them. Germline V lookup: CDR1 KGHSH, CDR2 LQKENI. The CDR3 totals 15 residues. The DNA for the CDR3 is TGTGCCAGCTCACCACCGCAGACACCCTACAATGAGCAGTTCTTC. It codes for CASSPPQTPYNEQFF.

The J gene is TRBJ2-1, the V gene TRBV29-1; 12 bases align to TRBD2. Germline V gene sequence: CDR1 SQVTM, CDR2 ANQGSEA. The CDR3 has 13 residues. V lost 4 bases and J lost 8; bases outside the gene matches: 3. The CDR3 DNA is TGCAGCGTTGGGACTAGCGGGGCGCATGAGCAGTTCTTC. Protein product: CSVGTSGAHEQFF.

The chain uses TRBV4-1 and TRBJ1-4; D gene uncertain. CDR3 length equals 14 residues. V dropped 1 base and J dropped 10 bases, with 13 bases sitting between them. Germline CDR1 is MGHRA and CDR2 is YSYEKL. In nucleotides, the CDR3 is TGCGCCAGCAGCCAAGCGCATAATTTGAGAAAACTGTTTTTT. Translated: CASSQAHNLRKLFF.

This chain connects TRBV28 to TRBJ2-3, with TRBD2 matching over 14 bases. The germline CDR1 and CDR2 sequences are MDHEN and SYDVKM. The CDR3 extends over 19 amino acids. V trimming: 6 bases; J trimming: 0 bases; junction bases outside the gene matches: 11. CDR3: CASRGTSGGEDISTDTQYF. CDR3 DNA: TGTGCCAGCAGGGGGACTAGCGGGGGCGAGGATATTAGCACAGATACGCAGTATTTT.

This chain joins TRBV6-5 and TRBJ2-7, with D possibly matching TRBD2 (6 bases). V was trimmed by 2 bases and J by 3 bases, leaving 17 bases between them. The CDR3 is made up of 16 amino acids. From germline, CDR1 is MNHEY and CDR2 SVGAGI. CDR3 region: CASSYGRFGRVYEQYF. As DNA, the CDR3 is TGTGCCAGCAGTTACGGCCGATTCGGGAGAGTCTACGAGCAGTACTTC.

This clone has a handful of counts. V usage is TRBV30 and J usage is TRBJ2-1, with TRBD1 as a possible D gene (5 bases). CDR1 GTSNPN and CDR2 SVGIG come from the germline V gene (reference sequence). The CDR3 spans 14 residues. V dropped 3 bases and J dropped 10 bases, with 19 bases sitting between them. The CDR3 reads CAWSLGDLQGEQFF. The CDR3 region has the DNA TGTGCCTGGAGCCTAGGGGATCTACAAGGAGAGCAGTTCTTC.

The V gene is TRBV2, the J gene TRBJ2-7; weak D call: TRBD1 (6 bases). Per the germline V gene, CDR1 is SNHLY and CDR2 is FYNNEI. Between the trimmed V and J ends, which lost 3 bases and 0 bases, there was a span of 12 bases. The CDR3 has 15 amino acids. The CDR3 DNA is TGTGCCAGCAGTGACCAGGGGACACTCTCCTACGAGCAGTACTTC. Translated: CASSDQGTLSYEQYF.

This clone was detected only a few times. The chain couples TRBV5-1 to TRBJ1-1, with D perhaps TRBD1 (5 bases). Germline V gene data show CDR1 as SGHRS and CDR2 as YFSETQ. The ends were cut back, 4 bases at V and 3 bases at J, with 13 bases in the middle. The CDR3 covers 14 residues. The CDR3 nucleotides are TGCGCCAGCAGCGGGGCGTTAAGGGACACTGAAGCTTTCTTT. Its translation: CASSGALRDTEAFF.

The chain carries TRBV7-6 and TRBJ1-5; weak D call: TRBD1 (6 bases). CDR1 SGHVS and CDR2 FNYEAQ come from the germline V gene. The CDR3 runs 15 residues. V was trimmed by 5 bases and J by 2 bases, leaving 13 bases between them. The CDR3 DNA follows: TGTGCCAGCAGCCCCGGGGAGGGGGGCAATCAGCCCCAGCATTTT. This sequence encodes CASSPGEGGNQPQHF.

The rearrangement joins TRBV29-1 to TRBJ1-1, with a possible D match to TRBD1 (6 bases). The length of the CDR3 is 13 residues. Between the trimmed V and J ends, which lost 4 bases and 3 bases, there was a span of 12 bases. Germline V CDR1 and CDR2: SQVTM, ANQGSEA. This CDR3 reads CSVAQGSDTEAFF. CDR3 DNA: TGCAGCGTTGCCCAGGGGAGTGACACTGAAGCTTTCTTT.

This clone was counted between two and nine times. This sequence joins TRBV6-5 and TRBJ1-4; 7 positions agree with TRBD1. Losses at the gene ends were 5 bases for V and 5 bases for J; bases not matched to a gene: 8. The CDR3 runs 15 residues. CDR1 is MNHEY, CDR2 SVGAGI, per germline. The CDR3 nucleotides are TGTGCCAGCAGTGCGCGGACAGGACGGAATGAAAAACTGTTTTTT. Its translation is CASSARTGRNEKLFF.

This chain uses TRBV19 with TRBJ2-7, with D maybe TRBD2 (5 bases). Germline values: CDR1 LNHDA, CDR2 SQIVND (reference sequence). The CDR3 runs 13 residues. The V end lost 0 bases, the J end lost 7 bases, and 10 bases lay between the germline ends. The CDR3 coding sequence is TGTGCCAGTAGTATAGATCGGGGTTGGGAGCAGTACTTC. This sequence encodes CASSIDRGWEQYF.

As for this clone: Other DNA variants within this sample encode the same CDR3. The rearrangement links TRBV10-1 to TRBJ1-1; D is perhaps TRBD1 (5 bases). Looked up from germline, CDR1 is WNHNN and CDR2 is SYGVQD (reference sequence). Trimming removed 3 bases from V and 4 bases from J, with 9 bases in between. The CDR3 sequence is 13 residues long. Written as DNA, the CDR3 is TGCGCCAGCAGTGACGGGGGGAGCACTGAAGCTTTCTTT. Protein: CASSDGGSTEAFF.

The chain combines TRBV7-9 with TRBJ1-2; no firm D call. The germline V gene encodes CDR1 SEHNR and CDR2 FQNEAQ (reference sequence). The CDR3 is made up of 12 amino acids. Trimming cost V 5 bases and J 3 bases, with 7 bases left between them. The CDR3 region is CASSPHDYGYTF. CDR3 nucleotides: TGTGCCAGCAGCCCACACGACTATGGCTACACCTTC. The whole variable domain, remainder taken from reference TRBV7-9 and TRBJ1-2, is DTGVSQNPRHKITKRGQNVTFRCDPISEHNRLYWYRQTLGQGPEFLTYFQNEAQLEKSRLLSDRFSAERPKGSFSTLEIQRTEQGDSAMYLCASSPHDYGYTFGSGTRLTVV.

The rearrangement uses TRBV11-2 and TRBJ2-7; D call uncertain. Deletions cut 5 bases from V and 2 bases from J, with 19 bases between. Germline V gene lookup returns CDR1 SGHAT and CDR2 FQNNGV. CDR3 length: 16 amino acids. CDR3 DNA sequence: TGTGCCAGCAGCATAACTCCTAACAGAGTTCCCTACGAGCAGTACTTC. Amino acids: CASSITPNRVPYEQYF.

This clone was recorded a few times. The V call is TRBV5-6, the J call TRBJ2-7; D is possibly TRBD2 (5 bases). Germline lookup yields CDR1 SGHDT and CDR2 YYEEEE. The CDR3 contains 12 residues. V gave up 4 bases and J gave up 6 bases, with 11 bases separating them. CDR3 nucleotide sequence: TGTGCCAGCAGCCCAATCGCGGGCGAGCAGTACTTC. This gives the protein CASSPIAGEQYF.